The clone carrying this TCR beta chain was observed at least ten times. Its specificity is not known. A single record per CDR3 protein comes from TCRdb applying MiXCR to the RACE reads. The data hold about 260,000 distinct CDR3 sequences, with approximately 8.4% observed a single time. Germline V gives CDR1 MNHNS, CDR2 SASEGT. CDR3 size: 13 residues. V was clipped by 3 bases and J by 12 bases; unmatched bases: 5. The time point is: pre-sensitization, week 0. Treatment described: therapeutic diphenylcyclopropenone sensitization with weekly scalp DPC. At patch-test visits, sampling came before the patch test. This specimen comes from a study of human T cells and chemical hapten exposure. Notes on the study in general: Relative to control repertoires, expanded TCRs gave rise to significantly more large CDR3 similarity clusters.

The material sequenced was whole blood, taken in connection with sensitization to the hapten diphenylcyclopropenone (DPC). The TCR comes from a woman between 40 and 55 years old with alopecia areata. Some clones in this sample may be carry-over from other donors' samples. The chain couples TRBV6-1 to TRBJ2-1; the match to TRBD1 covers 10 bases. CDR3 nucleotides: TGTGCCAGCAGTGAGGGGGGACAGGGGAGGCAGTTCTTC. Translated: CASSEGGQGRQFF.